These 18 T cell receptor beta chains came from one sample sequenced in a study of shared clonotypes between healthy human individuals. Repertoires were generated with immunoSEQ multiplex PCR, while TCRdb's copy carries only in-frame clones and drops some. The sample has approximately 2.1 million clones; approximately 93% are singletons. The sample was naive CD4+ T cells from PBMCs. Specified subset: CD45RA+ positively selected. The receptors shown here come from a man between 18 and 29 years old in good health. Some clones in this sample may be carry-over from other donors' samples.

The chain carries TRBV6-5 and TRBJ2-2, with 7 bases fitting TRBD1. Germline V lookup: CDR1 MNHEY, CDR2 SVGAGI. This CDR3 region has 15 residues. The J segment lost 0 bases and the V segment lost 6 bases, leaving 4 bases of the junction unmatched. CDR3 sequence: CASRSGQTNTGELFF. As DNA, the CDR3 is TGTGCCAGCAGATCGGGACAGACGAACACCGGGGAGCTGTTTTTT.

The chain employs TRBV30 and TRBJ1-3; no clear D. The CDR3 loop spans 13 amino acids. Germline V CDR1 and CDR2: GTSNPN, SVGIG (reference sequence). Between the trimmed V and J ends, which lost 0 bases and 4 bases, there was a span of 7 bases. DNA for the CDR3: TGTGCCTGGAGTGTTTCGGTCGGAAACACCATATATTTT. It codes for CAWSVSVGNTIYF.

The CDR3 region is CASSIRTATGELFF. CDR3 DNA: TGCGCCAGCAGCATACGGACAGCCACCGGGGAGCTGTTTTTT. V usage is TRBV5-1 and J usage is TRBJ2-2; weak D call: TRBD1 (6 bases). The CDR3 covers 14 residues. V was clipped by 4 bases and J by 4 bases, with 11 bases between them. Germline assignment: CDR1 SGHRS and CDR2 YFSETQ.

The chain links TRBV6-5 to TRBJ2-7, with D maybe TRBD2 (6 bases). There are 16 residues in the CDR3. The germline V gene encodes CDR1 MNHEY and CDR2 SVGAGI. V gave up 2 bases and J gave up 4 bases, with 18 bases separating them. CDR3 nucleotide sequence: TGTGCCAGCAGTTACACCCCCGGGCGGGCGGGATACGAGCAGTACTTC. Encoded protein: CASSYTPGRAGYEQYF.

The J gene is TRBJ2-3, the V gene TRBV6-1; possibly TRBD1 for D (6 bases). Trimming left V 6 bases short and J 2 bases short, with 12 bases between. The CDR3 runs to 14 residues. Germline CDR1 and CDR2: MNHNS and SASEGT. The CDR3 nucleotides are TGTGCCAGCAGGGACAGCGCCAACACAGATACGCAGTATTTT. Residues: CASRDSANTDTQYF.

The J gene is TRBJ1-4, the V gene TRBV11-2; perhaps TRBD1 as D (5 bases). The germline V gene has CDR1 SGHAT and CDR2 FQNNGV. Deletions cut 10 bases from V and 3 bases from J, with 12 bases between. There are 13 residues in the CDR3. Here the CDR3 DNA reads TGTGCCACCTCGGGGGATGCTAATGAAAAACTGTTTTTT. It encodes CATSGDANEKLFF.

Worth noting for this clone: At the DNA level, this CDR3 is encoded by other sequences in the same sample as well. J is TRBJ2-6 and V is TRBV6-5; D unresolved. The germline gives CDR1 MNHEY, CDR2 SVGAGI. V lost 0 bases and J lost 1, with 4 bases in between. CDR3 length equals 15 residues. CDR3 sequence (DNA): TGTGCCAGCAGTTACTCAGGGTCTGGGGCCAACGTCCTGACTTTC. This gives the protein CASSYSGSGANVLTF.

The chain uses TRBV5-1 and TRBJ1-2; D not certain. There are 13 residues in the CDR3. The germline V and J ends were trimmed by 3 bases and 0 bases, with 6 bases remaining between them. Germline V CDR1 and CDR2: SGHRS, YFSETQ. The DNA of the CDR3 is TGCGCCAGCAGCTGGCATTCTAACTATGGCTACACCTTC. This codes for CASSWHSNYGYTF.

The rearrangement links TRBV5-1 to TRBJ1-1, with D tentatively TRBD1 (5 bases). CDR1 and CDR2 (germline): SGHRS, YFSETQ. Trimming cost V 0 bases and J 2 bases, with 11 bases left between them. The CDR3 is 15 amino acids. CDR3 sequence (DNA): TGCGCCAGCAGCTTGGAGGAGGGGTTTAACACTGAAGCTTTCTTT. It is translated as CASSLEEGFNTEAFF.

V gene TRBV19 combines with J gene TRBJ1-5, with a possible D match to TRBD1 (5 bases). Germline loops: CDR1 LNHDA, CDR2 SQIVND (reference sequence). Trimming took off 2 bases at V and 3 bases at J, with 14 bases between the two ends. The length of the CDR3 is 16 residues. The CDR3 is CASSIWGKGDNQPQHF. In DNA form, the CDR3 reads TGTGCCAGTAGTATATGGGGGAAGGGCGACAATCAGCCCCAGCATTTT.

The CDR3 bases are TGTGCCAGCAGCTTAGGGGCCGGGCTGTGGCCCCAGCATTTT. This codes for CASSLGAGLWPQHF. The V call is TRBV7-3, the J call TRBJ1-5; possibly TRBD1 for D (5 bases). This CDR3 region has 14 residues. Germline values: CDR1 SGHTA, CDR2 FQGTGA. Trimming took off 2 bases at V and 9 bases at J, with 14 bases between the two ends.

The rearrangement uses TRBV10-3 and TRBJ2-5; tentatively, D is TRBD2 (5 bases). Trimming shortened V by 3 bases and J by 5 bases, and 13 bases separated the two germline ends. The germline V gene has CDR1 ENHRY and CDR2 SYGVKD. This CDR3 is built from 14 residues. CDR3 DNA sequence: TGTGCCATCAGTGATAGGACTCCGGACGAGACCCAGTACTTC. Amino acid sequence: CAISDRTPDETQYF.

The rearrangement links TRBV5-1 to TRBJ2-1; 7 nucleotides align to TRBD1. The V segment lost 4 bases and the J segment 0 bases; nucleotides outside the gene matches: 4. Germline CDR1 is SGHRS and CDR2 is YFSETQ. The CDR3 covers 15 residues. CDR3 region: CASSPGQRSYNEQFF. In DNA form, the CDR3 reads TGCGCCAGCAGCCCGGGACAGCGCTCCTACAATGAGCAGTTCTTC. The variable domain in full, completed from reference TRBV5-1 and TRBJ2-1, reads KAGVTQTPRYLIKTRGQQVTLSCSPISGHRSVSWYQQTPGQGLQFLFEYFSETQRNKGNFPGRFSGRQFSNSRSEMNVSTLELGDSALYLCASSPGQRSYNEQFFGPGTRLTVL.

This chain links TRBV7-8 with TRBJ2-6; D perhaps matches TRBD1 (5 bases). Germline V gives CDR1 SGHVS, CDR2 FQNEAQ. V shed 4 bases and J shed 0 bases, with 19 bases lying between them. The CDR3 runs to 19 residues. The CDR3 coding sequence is TGTGCCAGCAGCTATATTAGGGGATGGGTTGACTCTGGGGCCAACGTCCTGACTTTC. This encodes CASSYIRGWVDSGANVLTF.

The CDR3 spells CASSFPQGISGNTIYF. CDR3 DNA: TGTGCCAGCAGCTTTCCGCAGGGAATCTCTGGAAACACCATATATTTT. The rearrangement uses TRBV7-9 and TRBJ1-3; the D gene is possibly TRBD1 (5 bases). V was pared by 3 bases and J by 0 bases, with 12 bases between. Per the germline V gene, CDR1 is SEHNR and CDR2 is FQNEAQ (reference sequence). CDR3 size: 16 residues.

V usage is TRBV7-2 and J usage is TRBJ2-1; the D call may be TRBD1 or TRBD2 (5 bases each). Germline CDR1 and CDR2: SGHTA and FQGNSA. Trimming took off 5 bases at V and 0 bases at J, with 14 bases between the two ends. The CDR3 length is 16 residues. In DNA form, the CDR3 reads TGTGCCAGCAGCCTGGGACCGCCGAGCTCCTACAATGAGCAGTTCTTC. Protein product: CASSLGPPSSYNEQFF.

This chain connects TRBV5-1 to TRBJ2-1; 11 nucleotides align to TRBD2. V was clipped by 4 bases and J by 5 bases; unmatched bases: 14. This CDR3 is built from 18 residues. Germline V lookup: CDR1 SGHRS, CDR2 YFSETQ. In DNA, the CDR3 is TGCGCCAGCAGCAAAGGCACTAGCGGGAGCCCTCGTCACAATGAGCAGTTCTTC. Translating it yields CASSKGTSGSPRHNEQFF.

CDR3 amino acids: CASSLFAGYQETQYF. Written as DNA, the CDR3 is TGTGCCAGCAGCTTATTCGCGGGGTACCAAGAGACCCAGTACTTC. This chain connects TRBV5-5 to TRBJ2-5, with D possibly TRBD2 on 6 matching bases. Trimming removed 2 bases at V and 0 bases at J, with 11 bases between. Germline values: CDR1 SGHKS, CDR2 YYEKEE (reference sequence). This CDR3 contains 15 residues.